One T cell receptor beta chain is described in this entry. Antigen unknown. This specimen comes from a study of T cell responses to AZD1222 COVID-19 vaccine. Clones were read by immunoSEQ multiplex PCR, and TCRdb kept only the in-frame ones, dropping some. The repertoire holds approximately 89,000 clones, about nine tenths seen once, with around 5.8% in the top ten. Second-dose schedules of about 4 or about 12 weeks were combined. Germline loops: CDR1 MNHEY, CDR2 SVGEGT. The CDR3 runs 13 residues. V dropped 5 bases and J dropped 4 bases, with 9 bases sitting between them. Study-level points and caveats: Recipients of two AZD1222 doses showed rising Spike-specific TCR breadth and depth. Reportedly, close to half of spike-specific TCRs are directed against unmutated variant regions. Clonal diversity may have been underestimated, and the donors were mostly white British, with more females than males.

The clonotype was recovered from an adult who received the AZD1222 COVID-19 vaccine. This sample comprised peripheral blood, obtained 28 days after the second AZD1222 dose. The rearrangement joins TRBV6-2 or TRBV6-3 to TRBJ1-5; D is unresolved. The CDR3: CASSGRLNQPQHF. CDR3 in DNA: TGTGCCAGCAGTGGGCGGTTAAATCAGCCCCAGCATTTT.